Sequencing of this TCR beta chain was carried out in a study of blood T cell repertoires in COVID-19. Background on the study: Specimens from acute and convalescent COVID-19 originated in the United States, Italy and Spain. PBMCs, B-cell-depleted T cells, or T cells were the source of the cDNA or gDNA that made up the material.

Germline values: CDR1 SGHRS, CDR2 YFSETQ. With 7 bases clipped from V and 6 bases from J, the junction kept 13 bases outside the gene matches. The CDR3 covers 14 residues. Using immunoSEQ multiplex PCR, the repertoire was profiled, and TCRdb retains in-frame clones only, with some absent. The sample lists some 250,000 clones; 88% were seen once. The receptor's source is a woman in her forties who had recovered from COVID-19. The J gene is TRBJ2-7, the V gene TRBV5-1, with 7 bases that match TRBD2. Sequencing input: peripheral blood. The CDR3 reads CASEIPASGGEQYF. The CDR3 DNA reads TGCGCCAGCGAAATTCCGGCTAGCGGTGGCGAGCAGTACTTC. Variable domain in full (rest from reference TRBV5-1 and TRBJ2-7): KAGVTQTPRYLIKTRGQQVTLSCSPISGHRSVSWYQQTPGQGLQFLFEYFSETQRNKGNFPGRFSGRQFSNSRSEMNVSTLELGDSALYLCASEIPASGGEQYFGPGTRLTVT.